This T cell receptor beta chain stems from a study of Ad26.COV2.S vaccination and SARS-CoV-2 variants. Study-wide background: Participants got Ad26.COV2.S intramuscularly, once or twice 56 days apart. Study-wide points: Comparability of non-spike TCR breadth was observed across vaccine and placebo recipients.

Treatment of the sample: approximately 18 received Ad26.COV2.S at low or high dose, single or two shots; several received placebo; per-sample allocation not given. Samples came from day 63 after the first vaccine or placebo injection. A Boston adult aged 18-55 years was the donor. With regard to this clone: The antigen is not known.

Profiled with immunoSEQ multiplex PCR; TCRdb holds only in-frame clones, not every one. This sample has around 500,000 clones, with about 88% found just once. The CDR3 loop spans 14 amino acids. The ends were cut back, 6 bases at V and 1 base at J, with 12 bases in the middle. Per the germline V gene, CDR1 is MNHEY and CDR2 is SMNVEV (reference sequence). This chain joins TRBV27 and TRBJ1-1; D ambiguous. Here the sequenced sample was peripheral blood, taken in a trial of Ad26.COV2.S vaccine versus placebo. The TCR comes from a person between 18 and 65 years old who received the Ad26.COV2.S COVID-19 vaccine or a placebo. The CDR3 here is CASSRQTSNTEAFF. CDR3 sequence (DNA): TGTGCCAGCAGCCGCCAGACCTCGAACACTGAAGCTTTCTTT.